The 27 T cell receptor beta chains reported below all come from one sample, sequenced in a study of cytomegalovirus exposure and HLA in healthy donors. It was with 60 Vbeta and 13 Jbeta primers that the PCR ran. The protocol was immunoSEQ multiplex PCR, while the TCRdb copy is restricted to in-frame clones and leaves out a portion. The sample shows about 170,000 clones, roughly 85% of them seen only once. Specimen: PBMCs. All receptors derive from a man aged 25-45 years in good health and CMV-seropositive.

The chain is built from TRBV20-1 and TRBJ1-1; D is unclear. Germline V gene data show CDR1 as DFQATT and CDR2 as SNEGSKA (reference sequence). V dropped 6 bases and J dropped 0 bases, with 5 bases sitting between them. This CDR3 is built from 11 residues. This CDR3 reads CSAEMNTEAFF. The CDR3 coding sequence is TGCAGTGCCGAGATGAACACTGAAGCTTTCTTT.

J is TRBJ2-5 and V is TRBV7-2, with unresolved D. Trimming removed 3 bases at V and 5 bases at J, with 13 bases between. This CDR3 is built from 14 residues. Germline V CDR1 and CDR2: SGHTA, FQGNSA. The DNA of the CDR3 is TGTGCCAGCAGCTTCACCGGAGCCGGGGAGACCCAGTACTTC. Translated: CASSFTGAGETQYF.

The chain has TRBV6-5 and TRBJ1-2, with TRBD1 as a possible D gene (6 bases). CDR1 MNHEY and CDR2 SVGAGI come from the germline V gene. The CDR3 is 15 residues long. The germline V and J ends were trimmed by 0 bases and 7 bases, with 15 bases remaining between them. The CDR3 nucleotides are TGTGCCAGCAGTTACTCGAGGTCAGGGGAAATTGGCTACACCTTC. It codes for CASSYSRSGEIGYTF.

The rearrangement links TRBV6-6 to TRBJ2-3; 9 positions match TRBD2. J lost 1 base, V lost 4 bases, and 6 bases had no gene match. This CDR3 is 16 amino acids long. Germline loops: CDR1 MNHNY, CDR2 SVGAGI (reference sequence). The CDR3 DNA reads TGTGCCAGCAGTTTCAAAGCGGGAGGAGGCACAGATACGCAGTATTTT. This codes for CASSFKAGGGTDTQYF.

The sample holds a few counts of this clone. The chain couples TRBV6-4 to TRBJ2-7, with D unresolved. Deletions cut 5 bases from V and 6 bases from J, with 11 bases between. Germline CDR1 reads MRHNA; CDR2 reads SNTAGT. CDR3 length equals 12 residues. The CDR3: CASSPRLGEQYV. As DNA, the CDR3 is TGTGCCAGCAGTCCCCGTTTGGGCGAGCAGTACGTC.

The chain couples TRBV18 to TRBJ2-7, with a tentative D call TRBD1 (7 bases). The CDR3 sequence is 16 residues long. V gave up 3 bases and J gave up 2 bases, with 17 bases separating them. Looked up from germline, CDR1 is KGHSH and CDR2 is LQKENI. The CDR3 DNA follows: TGTGCCAGCTCACCGTCGACAGGGCGGGGTACCTACGAGCAGTACTTC. This sequence encodes CASSPSTGRGTYEQYF.

This chain links TRBV15 with TRBJ2-7; 13 positions match TRBD2. The CDR3 covers 14 residues. V lost 5 bases, J lost 4 bases, and 2 bases stayed unmatched. Germline CDR1 reads LNHNV; CDR2 reads YYDKDF (reference sequence). The CDR3 nucleotides read TGTGCCACCAGCCGGACTAGCGGGAGTTACGAGCAGTACTTC. This translates into CATSRTSGSYEQYF.

As to this clone: At one end the junction does not follow the germline gene, possibly because of a read error. The chain couples TRBV7-9 to TRBJ1-2; D call uncertain. Germline V gene lookup returns CDR1 SEHNR and CDR2 FQNEAQ (reference sequence). There are 12 residues in the CDR3. CDR3 region: CSSSLGESGYTF. The CDR3 bases are TGTTCCAGCAGCTTAGGAGAGTCTGGCTACACCTTC.

The chain uses TRBV7-2 and TRBJ2-3, with 10 bases that match TRBD2. The ends lost 4 bases at V and 2 bases at J; junction bases unmatched: 3. Germline CDR1 SGHTA, CDR2 FQGNSA. CDR3 length: 15 amino acids. CDR3 nucleotides: TGTGCCAGCAGCTCAGGACTAGCGGCCACAGATACGCAGTATTTT. It codes for CASSSGLAATDTQYF. Combining the CDR3 with reference TRBV7-2 and TRBJ2-3 gives the whole variable domain GAGVSQSPSNKVTEKGKDVELRCDPISGHTALYWYRQSLGQGLEFLIYFQGNSAPDKSGLPSDRFSAERTGGSVSTLTIQRTQQEDSAVYLCASSSGLAATDTQYFGPGTRLTVL.

The rearrangement links TRBV4-2 to TRBJ2-5; 8 bases line up with TRBD2. The DNA end lines up better with TRBJ2-7; the J call may be wrong. Germline CDR1 and CDR2: LGHNA and YNFKEQ. The CDR3 totals 16 residues. CDR3 amino acids: CASSQSLAGGEHEQYF. The CDR3 nucleotides read TGTGCCAGCAGCCAATCCCTCGCGGGAGGTGAACACGAGCAGTACTTC.

The chain uses TRBV5-5 and TRBJ2-6; 7 nucleotides line up with TRBD1. J gave up 0 bases and V 4 bases, and 10 bases lay outside the gene matches. In germline, CDR1 is SGHKS, CDR2 YYEKEE (reference sequence). This CDR3 is built from 18 residues. As DNA, the CDR3 is TGTGCCAGCAGCAGAATGACAGGGCTCTACTCTGGGGCCAACGTCCTGACTTTC. Translating it yields CASSRMTGLYSGANVLTF.

As to this clone: The junction shows a germline mismatch at one end, possibly a read error. The CDR3 region has the DNA TGTTCCAGCAGTTCGCGAGAAGCGCGAGAGACCCAGTACTTC. It specifies CSSSSREARETQYF. The chain combines TRBV7-9 with TRBJ2-5; no clear D gene. Germline V lookup: CDR1 SEHNR, CDR2 FQNEAQ (reference sequence). This CDR3 has 14 amino acids.

J is TRBJ1-4 and V is TRBV2; 7 bases match TRBD1. The V gene's germline CDR1 is SNHLY and CDR2 FYNNEI. Trimming cost V 3 bases and J 5 bases; bases outside gene matches: 6. CDR3 length: 15 amino acids. The chain's CDR3 is CASSEFTGENEKLFF. For the CDR3, the DNA is TGTGCCAGCAGTGAGTTCACAGGGGAAAATGAAAAACTGTTTTTT.

CDR3 nucleotide sequence: TGTGCCAGCAGCTACAGGGGGCGGCTTCTTAATGAAAAACTGTTTTTT. Amino acids: CASSYRGRLLNEKLFF. The genes are TRBV2 and TRBJ1-4; 9 bases are shared with TRBD1. This CDR3 is 16 amino acids long. Germline CDR1 is SNHLY and CDR2 is FYNNEI. V was pared by 6 bases and J by 4 bases, with 9 bases of the junction left unmatched.

For the CDR3, the DNA is TGCGCCAGCAGTGAGAGCGGGAGGGCCCCAGAGACCCAGTACTTC. Protein: CASSESGRAPETQYF. The chain couples TRBV10-1 to TRBJ2-5, with TRBD2 identical over 10 bases. V lost 2 bases to trimming and J lost 4 bases; unmatched junction nucleotides: 4. In germline, CDR1 is WNHNN, CDR2 SYGVQD (reference sequence). The CDR3 loop spans 15 amino acids.

This sequence joins TRBV7-3 and TRBJ2-1, with D tentatively TRBD2 (5 bases). The CDR3 sequence is 13 residues long. Trimming removed 5 bases at V and 5 bases at J, with 10 bases between. Germline V gives CDR1 SGHTA, CDR2 FQGTGA. Here the CDR3 reads CASSPGLNNEQFF. CDR3 in DNA: TGTGCCAGCAGCCCCGGACTCAACAATGAGCAGTTCTTC.

The V call is TRBV7-8, the J call TRBJ1-5; D may be TRBD1 (6 bases). This CDR3 contains 16 residues. V was pared by 2 bases and J by 4 bases, with 15 bases between. CDR1 is SGHVS and CDR2 is FQNEAQ in the germline V gene. Here the CDR3 DNA reads TGTGCCAGCAGCTTAAATAGGGGGGGCAGGAATCAGCCCCAGCATTTT. It yields the protein CASSLNRGGRNQPQHF.

This chain links TRBV11-3 with TRBJ2-7; tentatively, D is TRBD1 (6 bases). Germline V gene lookup returns CDR1 SGHNT and CDR2 YENEEA. V was cut by 4 bases and J by 2 bases, with 18 bases left in between. The CDR3 totals 16 residues. The CDR3 spells CASSSESGVLAYEQYF. The CDR3 nucleotides read TGTGCCAGCAGCTCCGAATCAGGGGTCTTAGCCTACGAGCAGTACTTC.

This clone was seen a single time. The chain employs TRBV2 and TRBJ1-6, with D tentatively TRBD1 (6 bases). Germline lookup yields CDR1 SNHLY and CDR2 FYNNEI. V lost 9 bases, J lost 7 bases, and 19 bases lay in between. The CDR3 has 15 residues. CDR3 protein: CASRKQGSGNSPLHF. In DNA form, the CDR3 reads TGTGCCAGTCGGAAACAGGGTTCGGGGAATTCACCCCTCCACTTT. Filled out from reference TRBV2 and TRBJ1-6, the complete variable domain reads EPEVTQTPSHQVTQMGQEVILRCVPISNHLYFYWYRQILGQKVEFLVSFYNNEISEKSEIFDDQFSVERPDGSNFTLKIRSTKLEDSAMYFCASRKQGSGNSPLHFGNGTRLTVT.

This chain joins TRBV4-2 and TRBJ2-2; 8 nucleotides agree with TRBD2. V trimming: 0 bases; J trimming: 8 bases; junction bases outside the gene matches: 11. CDR3 length: 17 amino acids. The V gene's germline CDR1 is LGHNA and CDR2 YNFKEQ. Here the CDR3 reads CASSQDLAGLGGGELFF. Here the CDR3 DNA reads TGTGCCAGCAGCCAAGACCTAGCGGGCCTGGGTGGGGGGGAGCTGTTTTTT.

The chain employs TRBV7-8 and TRBJ2-5, with D perhaps TRBD1 (6 bases). Germline assignment: CDR1 SGHVS and CDR2 FQNEAQ. CDR3 length: 14 residues. Trimming stripped 4 bases from V and 5 bases from J, with 14 bases between. This CDR3 is CASSSRGAVETQYF. The CDR3 DNA reads as TGTGCCAGCAGCTCCAGGGGAGCGGTGGAGACCCAGTACTTC. Full variable domain (rest looked up from reference TRBV7-8 and TRBJ2-5): GAGVSQSPRYKVAKRGQDVALRCDPISGHVSLFWYQQALGQGPEFLTYFQNEAQLDKSGLPSDRFFAERPEGSVSTLKIQRTQQEDSAVYLCASSSRGAVETQYFGPGTRLLVL.

V is TRBV14 and J is TRBJ1-2; D gene unclear. Per the germline V gene, CDR1 is SGHDN and CDR2 is FVKESK. The CDR3 consists of 15 residues. Trimming removed 4 bases from V and 0 bases from J, with 12 bases in between. This chain's CDR3 is CASSPLGRPNYGYTF. CDR3 DNA: TGTGCCAGCAGCCCCTTGGGGAGGCCTAACTATGGCTACACCTTC.

This rearrangement joins TRBV2 to TRBJ1-2, with D tentatively TRBD1 (6 bases). The ends were cut back, 7 bases at V and 2 bases at J, with 17 bases in the middle. There are 15 residues in the CDR3. The germline gives CDR1 SNHLY, CDR2 FYNNEI. The CDR3, as DNA: TGTGCCAGCATCCTGGACAGCCGCGTCAACTATGGCTACACCTTC. Translation: CASILDSRVNYGYTF.

This sequence joins TRBV25-1 and TRBJ1-1, with no clear D. CDR3 size: 15 residues. V lost 4 bases and J lost 1, with 13 bases in between. Germline V gene lookup returns CDR1 MGHDK and CDR2 SYGVNS. CDR3 DNA sequence: TGTGCCAGCAGTGCGACCGGGAGCCAGAACACTGAAGCTTTCTTT. It is translated as CASSATGSQNTEAFF.

V gene TRBV7-3 combines with J gene TRBJ2-2; D may be TRBD2 (6 bases). Germline V gene sequence: CDR1 SGHTA, CDR2 FQGTGA. The V end lost 5 bases, the J end lost 5 bases, and 15 bases lay between the germline ends. The CDR3 covers 15 residues. CDR3 sequence: CASSKSAGTTGELFF. In nucleotides, the CDR3 is TGTGCCAGCAGCAAAAGTGCGGGAACTACCGGGGAGCTGTTTTTT.

The chain uses TRBV11-3 and TRBJ2-3; 7 bases align to TRBD2. V lost 2 bases and J lost 3; bases outside the gene matches: 8. Germline V CDR1 and CDR2: SGHNT, YENEEA. This CDR3 contains 16 residues. The CDR3 nucleotides read TGTGCCAGCAGCTTACGTCGGCTAGCGGAAACAGATACGCAGTATTTT. This sequence encodes CASSLRRLAETDTQYF.

J is TRBJ2-3 and V is TRBV10-3, with D perhaps matching TRBD1 (6 bases). The V end lost 3 bases, the J end lost 2 bases, and 12 bases lay between the germline ends. The CDR3 spans 15 residues. Germline loops: CDR1 ENHRY, CDR2 SYGVKD. The CDR3 DNA reads as TGTGCCATCAGTGACCTGGCAGGGGACACAGATACGCAGTATTTT. Residues: CAISDLAGDTDTQYF.